Sequencing of this T cell receptor beta chain was carried out in a study of blood T cells in healthy people across ages. Broader study findings: Age brought a roughly linear fall in TCR beta diversity measured per million T cells.

The sample, roughly 9.5 milliliters of peripheral blood, was drawn from each donor. Isolated PBMCs totaled at least 7 million in each sample. Total RNA, at least 5.5 micrograms per sample, came from PBMCs. The CDR3 length is 14 residues. V trimming: 7 bases; J trimming: 5 bases; junction bases outside the gene matches: 8. CDR1 and CDR2 (germline): SQVTM, ANQGSEA. A word on this clonotype: What it binds is not known.

Combining a sample-barcoded 5' primer with a J-beta primer mix, a second PCR ran for roughly 7 to 12 cycles. TCRdb re-called the 5' RACE reads through MiXCR, storing one row per CDR3 protein. The sample yields approximately 850,000 distinct CDR3 sequences, 55% to 70% seen once. V is TRBV29-1 and J is TRBJ2-2, with 9 nucleotides matching TRBD2. The sequence came from a man in his thirties or forties in good health. Input material: blood. In DNA, the CDR3 is TGCAGCGCCAGAGCGGGAGGTGGGACCGGGGAGCTGTTTTTT. Its protein is CSARAGGGTGELFF.